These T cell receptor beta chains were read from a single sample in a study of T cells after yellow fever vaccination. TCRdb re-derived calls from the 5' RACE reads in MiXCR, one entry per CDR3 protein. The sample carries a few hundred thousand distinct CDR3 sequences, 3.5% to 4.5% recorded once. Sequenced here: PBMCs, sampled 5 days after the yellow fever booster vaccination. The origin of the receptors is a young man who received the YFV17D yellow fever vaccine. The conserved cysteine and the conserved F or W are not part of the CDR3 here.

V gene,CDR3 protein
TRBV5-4,ASSKPQRGGPVSEQF
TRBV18,ASSPRAANPKNIQY
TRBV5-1,ASSLRDRAPEQY
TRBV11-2,ASSLGQDTQY
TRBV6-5,ASSYSGQLGSAF
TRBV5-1,ATGGGGNGYT
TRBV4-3,ASSQGGLAGVQETQY
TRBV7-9,ASSFTGGVSPLH
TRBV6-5,ASSYLAGGLSDTQY
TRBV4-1,ASSPRSSGSGGETQY
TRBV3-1,ASSQAGASTSEQF
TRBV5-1,ASSFRRDGPYNEQF
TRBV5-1,ASSNGGPNNSPLH
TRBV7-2,ASSFPQETQY
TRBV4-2,ASRSGTANTGELF
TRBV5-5,ASSASGGTTDTQY
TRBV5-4,ASSLQESGKTQY